The 4 T cell receptor beta chains given below trace back to one sample, sequenced in a study of T cells in Graves' hyperthyroidism and ophthalmopathy. Authors of the study amplified TCR beta CDR3 regions from RNA transcripts. RT-PCR in the first round (using the HTBI primer set) targeted the TCR CDR3. TCRdb ran MiXCR on the multiplex PCR reads and lists one entry per CDR3 protein. The sample shows around 520,000 distinct CDR3 sequences, around 14% of them seen only once. The sequenced material came from blood. These receptors came from a woman aged 18-30 years with Graves' hyperthyroidism.

This clonotype appeared many times. The V gene is TRBV6-1, the J gene TRBJ2-3; no clear D. This CDR3 is built from 12 residues. CDR1 is MNHNS and CDR2 is SASEGT in the germline V gene. V lost 1 base to trimming and J lost 4 bases, with 3 bases between them. CDR3 nucleotide sequence: TGTGCCAGCAGTGAAGACCCAGATACGCAGTATTTT. This sequence encodes CASSEDPDTQYF.

There are many counts of this clonotype. V is TRBV12-3 or TRBV12-4 and J is TRBJ2-2; 7 positions match TRBD1. Unmatched junction bases numbered 0, after V lost 1 base and J lost 1 base. The length of the CDR3 is 15 residues. The CDR3 sequence is CASSLDRGNTGELFF. DNA of the CDR3: TGTGCCAGCAGTTTAGACAGGGGGAACACCGGGGAGCTGTTTTTT.

This clonotype was counted ten times or more. V and J are TRBV7-3 and TRBJ2-2; D ambiguous. Trimming pared 4 bases from V and 1 base from J, leaving 7 bases between. Germline values: CDR1 SGHTA, CDR2 FQGTGA. The CDR3 spans 14 residues. The CDR3 protein is CASSSDVNTGELFF. The CDR3, as DNA: TGTGCCAGCAGCTCGGACGTGAACACCGGGGAGCTGTTTTTT.

This clonotype has at least ten counts. The rearrangement joins TRBV28 to TRBJ2-7; D is possibly TRBD1 (6 bases). The V gene's germline CDR1 is MDHEN and CDR2 SYDVKM. Trimming took 4 bases from V and 3 from J, leaving 13 bases between them. This CDR3 region has 14 residues. CDR3 bases: TGTGCCAGCAGTTCGCCGGGACACTACTACGAGCAGTACGTC. Protein product: CASSSPGHYYEQYV.